This T cell receptor beta chain is drawn from a study of OX40 agonist ivuxolimab in advanced cancers. In the study overall: At doses from 0.01 to 10 mg/kg, patients were given intravenous ivuxolimab every 2 weeks. Study findings and constraints: At 0.1 to 3.0 mg/kg and by week 6, CD4+ and CD8+ T cells in the blood had expanded clonally. Average numbers of expanded clones were greater in CD8+ T cells than in CD4+.

About this clone: No antigen is known for it.

Measured with immunoSEQ multiplex PCR; TCRdb has only the in-frame clones, and not every one. The profile shows tens of thousands of clones, 84% of them singletons. The CDR3 consists of 14 residues. V lost 6 bases, J lost 6 bases, and 9 bases stayed unmatched. Germline assignment: CDR1 SNHLY and CDR2 FYNNEI. This chain links TRBV2 with TRBJ1-2; 8 bases match TRBD1. This TCR was recovered from an adult with an advanced solid tumor such as melanoma, head and neck, liver or kidney cancer. Source: CD4+ or CD8+ T cells sorted from blood, taken in a trial of the OX40 agonist ivuxolimab. The CDR3 spells CASSPGSGQDGYTF. The CDR3 DNA sequence: TGTGCCAGCAGCCCCGGATCGGGACAGGATGGCTACACCTTC. The full variable domain, with the rest looked up from reference TRBV2 and TRBJ1-2, is EPEVTQTPSHQVTQMGQEVILRCVPISNHLYFYWYRQILGQKVEFLVSFYNNEISEKSEIFDDQFSVERPDGSNFTLKIRSTKLEDSAMYFCASSPGSGQDGYTFGSGTRLTVV.